A selection of T cell receptor beta chains follows, all from one sample in a study of blood T cell repertoires in COVID-19. Assay: immunoSEQ multiplex PCR; the TCRdb copy retains only in-frame clones and omits some. The table includes some 320,000 clones, around 87% detected once. Sequencing was carried out using peripheral blood. The origin of the receptors is a woman in her forties or fifties who had recovered from COVID-19. Both conserved end residues are part of each CDR3. A D gene is named only where the DNA matches it firmly. Clone size is shown for a subset of rows, as once, few, many or a class of expanded clone.

14 | TRBJ1-2 | TRBV28 | TRBD1 | - | TGTGCCACCCAGCCCGATACGACAGGGCGAGGCTACACCTTC | CATQPDTTGRGYTF
14 | TRBJ1-4 | TRBV7-2 | - | - | TGTGCCAGCAGCCAGGACACCCTCGGCCGAAAACTGTTTTTT | CASSQDTLGRKLFF
16 | TRBJ1-1 | TRBV7-2 | - | - | TGTGCCAGCAGCTTGTTTAGTATTTCGTCATTTACTGAAGCTTTCTTT | CASSLFSISSFTEAFF
15 | TRBJ1-1 | TRBV6-6 | - | few | TGTGCCAGCAGTACGGACACTAGCTTAAACACTGAAGCTTTCTTT | CASSTDTSLNTEAFF
14 | TRBJ1-1 | TRBV3-1/TRBV3-2 | - | - | TGTGCCAGCAGCTACGGGACAAGGAACACTGAAGCTTTCTTT | CASSYGTRNTEAFF
14 | TRBJ1-2 | TRBV3-1/TRBV3-2 | - | - | TGTGCCAGCAGCCAAGAAGTAAGAGGGAGAGGCTACACCTTC | CASSQEVRGRGYTF
15 | TRBJ2-5 | TRBV2 | TRBD2 | - | TGTGCCAGCAGAAGGTTAGCGGGAGTAGCGGAGACCCAGTACTTC | CASRRLAGVAETQYF
16 | TRBJ2-7 | TRBV3-1/TRBV3-2 | TRBD1 | - | TGTGCCAGCAGCCAATTGGACAGGGGCCCTAGGTACGAGCAGTACTTC | CASSQLDRGPRYEQYF
13 | TRBJ1-1 | TRBV28 | - | - | TGTGCCAGCAGTTTTATCAGGGCTGGGGAAGCTTTCTTT | CASSFIRAGEAFF
17 | TRBJ1-2 | TRBV7-2 | TRBD1 | once | TGTGCCAGCAGCTATTCCGGACAGGGAGATTTCAGGGACGGCTACACCTTC | CASSYSGQGDFRDGYTF
12 | TRBJ2-3 | TRBV9 | - | few | TGTGCCAGCAGCCCGTTTAGAGATACGCAGTATTTT | CASSPFRDTQYF
18 | TRBJ2-2 | TRBV21-1 | - | - | TGTGCCAGCAGCAAAGATACAGCGGGAGGTTCCAACACCGGGGAGCTGTTTTTT | CASSKDTAGGSNTGELFF
14 | TRBJ2-5 | TRBV10-2 | - | - | TGCGCCAGCAAGGAGCGAACCCAGGGAGAGACCCAGTACTTC | CASKERTQGETQYF
12 | TRBJ1-2 | TRBV15 | - | - | TGTGCCACCAGCAGAGTTAAGCGAGCCCGTTCCTTC | CATSRVKRARSF
12 | TRBJ2-7 | TRBV12-3/TRBV12-4 | - | - | TGTGCCAGCAGGCGGGACTCCTACGAGCAGTACTTC | CASRRDSYEQYF
15 | TRBJ1-6 | TRBV7-2 | TRBD1 | many | TGTGCCAGCAGCTCCGGGACAGGGGCGCGATCACCCCTCCACTTT | CASSSGTGARSPLHF
16 | TRBJ2-3 | TRBV28 | TRBD2 | - | TGTGCCAGCAGCAACGGACTAGCGGGATACACAGATACGCAGTATTTT | CASSNGLAGYTDTQYF
17 | TRBJ2-1 | TRBV11-2 | TRBD2 | - | TGTGCCAGCAGCTTAGTCACTAGCGGGGAATACTACAATGAGCAGTTCTTC | CASSLVTSGEYYNEQFF
16 | TRBJ1-6 | TRBV2 | - | - | TGTGCCAGCAGTGACGGTGCAGGGGCGGATAATTCACCCCTCCACTTT | CASSDGAGADNSPLHF
13 | TRBJ1-5 | TRBV3-1/TRBV3-2 | - | - | TGTGCCAGCAGCCAAGCCCCCCTTTGGCCCCAGCATTTT | CASSQAPLWPQHF
17 | TRBJ2-3 | TRBV4-3 | TRBD2 | - | TGCGCCAGCAGCCAAGATTTAGCGGGGGGGCCCGGGGATACGCAGTATTTT | CASSQDLAGGPGDTQYF
17 | TRBJ2-4 | TRBV27 | - | once | TGTGCCAGCAGTTTATTTGGCGGGGGCATAGCCAAAAACATTCAGTACTTC | CASSLFGGGIAKNIQYF
14 | TRBJ2-3 | TRBV24-1 | - | - | TGTGCCACCAGTGGTGCGTACTCCACAGATACGCAGTATTTT | CATSGAYSTDTQYF
13 | TRBJ2-5 | TRBV14 | - | - | TGTGCCAGCAGCAACGGACAATGGGAGACCCAGTACTTC | CASSNGQWETQYF
15 | TRBJ2-5 | TRBV5-1 | TRBD2 | - | TGCGCCAGCAGCCCGCGGGGGGGCCAGGGAGAGACCCAGTACTTC | CASSPRGGQGETQYF
15 | TRBJ2-7 | TRBV6-5 | - | - | TGTGCCAGCAGTTACATAAGAGGGCACTCCTACGAGCAGTACTTC | CASSYIRGHSYEQYF
20 | TRBJ2-7 | TRBV6-2/TRBV6-3 | TRBD2 | - | TGTGCCAGCAGTTACTCTCATTTATCCTGGTCGGAAGGGAGGGGCTACGAGCAGTACTTC | CASSYSHLSWSEGRGYEQYF
16 | TRBJ2-7 | TRBV6-2/TRBV6-3 | TRBD1 | - | TGTGCCAGCAGTTCCCCCGGACAGGGTAGTGTCTACGAGCAGTACTTC | CASSSPGQGSVYEQYF
15 | TRBJ2-2 | TRBV6-1 | TRBD2 | - | TGTGCCAGCAGTGTACTAGCGTCTAACACCGGGGAGCTGTTTTTT | CASSVLASNTGELFF
15 | TRBJ2-5 | TRBV6-5 | TRBD2 | - | TGTGCCAGCGTGCTAGGAGCGGGGGGGCAAGAGACCCAGTACTTC | CASVLGAGGQETQYF
12 | TRBJ2-4 | TRBV27 | - | - | TGTGCCAGCGGACTAGCCAAAAACATTCAGTACTTC | CASGLAKNIQYF
15 | TRBJ2-7 | TRBV7-2 | TRBD2 | - | TGTGCCAGCAGCTTAAGTCGGACTAGCTCCTACGAGCAGTACTTC | CASSLSRTSSYEQYF
13 | TRBJ2-7 | TRBV28 | - | - | TGTGCCAGCACAGGGGTCCATACCTACGAGCAGTACTTC | CASTGVHTYEQYF
14 | TRBJ2-7 | TRBV27 | TRBD1 | - | TGTGCCAGCCGCCAGGGGACAGGGAGGGACGAGCAGTACTTC | CASRQGTGRDEQYF
14 | TRBJ2-1 | TRBV28 | - | - | TGTGCCAGCAGTCCCCGGGGGTATTACAATGAGCAGTTCTTC | CASSPRGYYNEQFF
12 | TRBJ1-5 | TRBV19 | TRBD1 | - | TGTGCCAGTGGACAGGGGGATCAGCCCCAGCATTTT | CASGQGDQPQHF
13 | TRBJ2-7 | TRBV6-5 | - | - | TGTGCCAGCACCCAGGGGGGCGCCTACGAGCAGTACTTC | CASTQGGAYEQYF
14 | TRBJ1-1 | TRBV5-4 | TRBD1 | few | TGTGCCAGCAGTGCGGACAGGGCGTACACTGAAGCTTTCTTT | CASSADRAYTEAFF
14 | TRBJ2-7 | TRBV20-1 | - | - | TGCAGTGCTAGTCCCAGCGGACTACCCTACGAGCAGTACTTC | CSASPSGLPYEQYF
15 | TRBJ2-3 | TRBV6-2/TRBV6-3 | TRBD2 | - | TGTGCCAGCAGTACAATAGAGGGGACTACGGATACGCAGTATTTT | CASSTIEGTTDTQYF
12 | TRBJ1-5 | TRBV2 | - | - | TGTGCCAGCAGTCCGGACTCGCAGCCCCAGCATTTT | CASSPDSQPQHF
15 | TRBJ2-1 | TRBV7-7 | - | - | TGTGCTAGCAGCTTAGAAGGTCGCGGCAACAATGAGCAGTTCTTC | CASSLEGRGNNEQFF
16 | TRBJ2-5 | TRBV7-2 | TRBD2 | - | TGTGCCAGCAGCCTAGGACTAGCGGGGGGGTTAGAGACCCAGTACTTC | CASSLGLAGGLETQYF
16 | TRBJ1-1 | TRBV6-6 | TRBD1 | - | TGTGCCAGCAGTTTTCCCCGGACAGGGGACCCTATGAATGCTTTCTTT | CASSFPRTGDPMNAFF
15 | TRBJ1-4 | TRBV10-3 | - | - | TGTGCCATCAGTGATCCGGTCCAGGGGAATGAAAAACTGTTTTTT | CAISDPVQGNEKLFF
13 | TRBJ1-4 | TRBV19 | - | - | TGTGCCAGTCAAGGACAGTACAATGAAAAACTGTTTTTT | CASQGQYNEKLFF
11 | TRBJ2-1 | TRBV9 | - | - | TGTGCCAGCAGCGTATTCGATGAGCAGTTCTTC | CASSVFDEQFF
16 | TRBJ2-7 | TRBV2 | TRBD1 | - | TGTGCCAGCAGTGGACTAACACGACAGGGACCCTACGAGCAGTACTTC | CASSGLTRQGPYEQYF